These 17 T cell receptor beta chains came from one sample sequenced in a study of CD8+ T cells in alopecia areata. Treatment described: oral pan-JAK inhibitor, 5-10 mg twice daily. cDNA prepared by RNA extraction and subsequent reverse transcription served as the template for sequencing. The repertoire was sequenced with immunoSEQ multiplex PCR; TCRdb's copy has only in-frame clones and lacks some. There are 190,000 or so clones in the sample; 60% occur only once, and approximately 3.3% lies in the top ten. The sequences come from CD4+ T cells sorted from blood, collected at week 4, from a patient treated with tofacitinib. The receptors shown here come from a human donor with alopecia areata.

The chain joins TRBV25-1 to TRBJ1-5, with 9 bases identical to TRBD1. Germline values: CDR1 MGHDK, CDR2 SYGVNS. V shed 6 bases, J shed 1 base, and the junction held 4 bases outside the gene matches. The CDR3 runs to 15 residues. The CDR3 coding sequence is TGTGCCAGCAGCAAGGGACAGGGAAGCAATCAGCCCCAGCATTTT. It specifies CASSKGQGSNQPQHF.

The J gene is TRBJ2-7, the V gene TRBV30; no definite D call. Trimming cost V 0 bases and J 4 bases, with 7 bases left between them. The CDR3 length is 12 residues. CDR1 and CDR2 (germline): GTSNPN, SVGIG (reference sequence). The DNA for the CDR3 is TGTGCCTGGAGTGTCTACCGGTACGAGCAGTACTTC. This sequence encodes CAWSVYRYEQYF.

This clone was seen only a few times. The chain combines TRBV29-1 with TRBJ1-3; D is ambiguous. The CDR3 is made up of 12 amino acids. Germline V CDR1 and CDR2: SQVTM, ANQGSEA. With 4 bases removed from V and 1 base from J, the gap between germline ends came to 5 bases. The CDR3 DNA reads as TGCAGCGTTGCGGGATCTGGAAACACCATATATTTT. This encodes CSVAGSGNTIYF. Filled out from reference TRBV29-1 and TRBJ1-3, the complete variable domain reads SAVISQKPSRDICQRGTSLTIQCQVDSQVTMMFWYRQQPGQSLTLIATANQGSEATYESGFVIDKFPISRPNLTFSTLTVSNMSPEDSSIYLCSVAGSGNTIYFGEGSWLTVV.

This clone has only a few counts. V gene TRBV7-2 combines with J gene TRBJ1-5, with a tentative D call TRBD1 (5 bases). V was pared by 8 bases and J by 5 bases, with 13 bases between. Per the germline V gene, CDR1 is SGHTA and CDR2 is FQGNSA. The CDR3 has 13 amino acids. The DNA of the CDR3 is TGTGCCAGCTCGAAGGTGGGGGATCAGCCCCAGCATTTT. Residues: CASSKVGDQPQHF.

This clone was observed a single time. The chain has TRBV7-8 and TRBJ1-5; 9 bases are a match to TRBD1. Per the germline V gene, CDR1 is SGHVS and CDR2 is FQNEAQ. V lost 2 bases to trimming and J lost 7 bases; unmatched junction nucleotides: 9. The CDR3 loop spans 16 amino acids. CDR3: CASSLYRTGVRQPQHF. CDR3 DNA: TGTGCCAGCAGCTTATACAGGACAGGGGTTCGGCAGCCCCAGCATTTT.

The chain employs TRBV15 and TRBJ2-7; 11 positions agree with TRBD1. Per germline, CDR1 LNHNV and CDR2 YYDKDF (reference sequence). The CDR3 runs 17 residues. V shed 1 base and J 5 bases; nucleotides not matched to a gene: 10. This chain's CDR3 is CATSRVPLGTGGNEQYF. The DNA for the CDR3 is TGTGCCACCAGCAGAGTACCCCTCGGGACAGGGGGGAACGAGCAGTACTTC.

The chain combines TRBV30 with TRBJ1-3, with D unclear. The germline V gene has CDR1 GTSNPN and CDR2 SVGIG (reference sequence). This CDR3 has 15 residues. The V end lost 1 base, the J end lost 2 bases, and 12 bases lay between the germline ends. CDR3 nucleotides: TGTGCCTGGAGTGCCGGACGGAGAGCTGGAAACACCATATATTTT. Translation: CAWSAGRRAGNTIYF.

The chain employs TRBV5-6 and TRBJ1-2, with 7 bases identical to TRBD1. This CDR3 is 13 amino acids long. The V gene's germline CDR1 is SGHDT and CDR2 YYEEEE. V gave up 0 bases and J gave up 5 bases; unmatched junction bases: 1. CDR3 nucleotides: TGTGCCAGCAGCTTGGACAGGGGATATGGCTACACCTTC. This codes for CASSLDRGYGYTF.

The J gene is TRBJ2-3, the V gene TRBV13; 9 bases are a match to TRBD1. Germline V gene data show CDR1 as PRHDT and CDR2 as FYEKMQ (reference sequence). Losses at the gene ends were 5 bases for V and 1 base for J; bases not matched to a gene: 19. The CDR3 contains 20 residues. Written as DNA, the CDR3 is TGTGCCAGCAGCCTATGGACCGGGACAGGGAGGGTATTGGGCACAGATACGCAGTATTTT. Protein sequence: CASSLWTGTGRVLGTDTQYF.

In this sample, this clone turned up a few times. This sequence joins TRBV4-1 and TRBJ2-1; TRBD1 matches 7 bases. Germline CDR1 and CDR2: MGHRA and YSYEKL. The CDR3 sequence is 16 residues long. V lost 3 bases to trimming and J lost 3 bases; unmatched junction nucleotides: 8. CDR3 sequence reads: CASSHLDRAGYNEQFF. CDR3 DNA sequence: TGCGCCAGCAGCCATTTAGACAGGGCCGGCTACAATGAGCAGTTCTTC.

The chain links TRBV18 to TRBJ1-1; D ambiguous. The CDR3 consists of 15 residues. The V gene lost 8 bases and the J gene lost 1 base, with 17 bases spanning the gap. Germline CDR1 reads KGHSH; CDR2 reads LQKENI. CDR3 in amino acids: CASSLREGRNTEAFF. DNA of the CDR3: TGTGCCAGCAGCCTGCGCGAGGGCAGGAACACTGAAGCTTTCTTT.

This clone was counted only a few times. The V gene is TRBV5-4, the J gene TRBJ2-7; no firm D call. Looked up from germline, CDR1 is SGHNT and CDR2 is YYREEE (reference sequence). This CDR3 is built from 11 residues. The V and J ends lost 2 bases and 4 bases respectively, with 4 bases between them. The CDR3 DNA reads as TGTGCCAGCAGCTTTGGGTACGAGCAGTACTTC. This encodes CASSFGYEQYF.

This clone showed up just a few times. The chain joins TRBV29-1 to TRBJ2-1; possible D gene TRBD1, 5 bases. From germline, CDR1 is SQVTM and CDR2 ANQGSEA. V was clipped by 7 bases and J by 5 bases, with 15 bases between them. The CDR3 extends over 13 amino acids. CDR3 residues: CSAAGYQNNEQFF. The CDR3 nucleotides are TGCAGCGCGGCAGGGTACCAAAACAATGAGCAGTTCTTC.

This clone was counted only a few times. The chain employs TRBV5-1 and TRBJ1-5, with 8 bases matching TRBD1. The CDR3 has 15 amino acids. V shed 3 bases and J 7 bases; nucleotides not matched to a gene: 9. From germline, CDR1 is SGHRS and CDR2 YFSETQ. The CDR3 DNA is TGCGCCAGCAGCTCTGCAGGGGGCTCGGGGCAGCCCCAGCATTTT. It is translated as CASSSAGGSGQPQHF.

The chain carries TRBV29-1 and TRBJ1-2; possibly TRBD1 for D (5 bases). Per germline, CDR1 SQVTM and CDR2 ANQGSEA. The length of the CDR3 is 13 residues. Trimming removed 3 bases from V and 6 bases from J, with 14 bases in between. Here the CDR3 DNA reads TGCAGCGTTGACCTTCTCTTGACAGATGGCTACACCTTC. Translating gives CSVDLLLTDGYTF.

The chain employs TRBV30 and TRBJ1-5; D call uncertain. The germline V and J ends were trimmed by 2 bases and 5 bases, with 10 bases remaining between them. Germline loops: CDR1 GTSNPN, CDR2 SVGIG (reference sequence). CDR3 length: 13 amino acids. The CDR3 reads CAWSTALDQPQHF. The CDR3 region has the DNA TGTGCCTGGAGTACCGCTTTAGATCAGCCCCAGCATTTT. The full variable domain, rest sourced from reference TRBV30 and TRBJ1-5, is SQTIHQWPATLVQPVGSPLSLECTVEGTSNPNLYWYRQAAGRGLQLLFYSVGIGQISSEVPQNLSASRPQDRQFILSSKKLLLSDSGFYLCAWSTALDQPQHFGDGTRLSIL.

As regards this clone: This CDR3 is also generated by other DNA sequences in the sample. V gene TRBV29-1 combines with J gene TRBJ2-3; no clear D gene. The CDR3 extends over 11 amino acids. Looked up from germline, CDR1 is SQVTM and CDR2 is ANQGSEA. Trimming shortened V by 6 bases and J by 3 bases, and 7 bases separated the two germline ends. CDR3 loop: CSVDSTDTQYF. DNA for the CDR3: TGCAGCGTCGACTCAACAGATACGCAGTATTTT.